This T cell receptor (beta chain) was sequenced during a study of early T cells in non-severe SARS-CoV-2 infection. For the study at large: Chains stayed unpaired after sequencing of bulk RNA from unsorted whole blood.

Study results and caveats: Private and CD4 specificities were missed by VDJdb matching, skewed to anti-spike CD8.

In the library, individual cDNA molecules carried attached unique molecular identifiers. TCRdb reanalysed the 5' RACE reads using MiXCR and keeps one entry per CDR3 protein. Here the sample spans 45,000 to 50,000 distinct CDR3 sequences, 6.2% being singletons. Trimming stripped 6 bases from V and 4 bases from J, with 18 bases between. Looked up from germline, CDR1 is SNHLY and CDR2 is FYNNEI. The CDR3 has 15 residues. This clonotype showed up many times. What it binds is unknown. The TCR comes from an adult who was a healthcare worker with PCR-confirmed SARS-CoV-2 infection or an uninfected control (not recorded which). The specimen was whole blood, collected at baseline. V and J are TRBV2 and TRBJ1-1, with D perhaps TRBD1 (6 bases). The CDR3, as DNA: TGTGCCAGCAGCCCTCTAGCAGGGGCGAGCACTGAAGCTTTCTTT. Its protein is CASSPLAGASTEAFF.